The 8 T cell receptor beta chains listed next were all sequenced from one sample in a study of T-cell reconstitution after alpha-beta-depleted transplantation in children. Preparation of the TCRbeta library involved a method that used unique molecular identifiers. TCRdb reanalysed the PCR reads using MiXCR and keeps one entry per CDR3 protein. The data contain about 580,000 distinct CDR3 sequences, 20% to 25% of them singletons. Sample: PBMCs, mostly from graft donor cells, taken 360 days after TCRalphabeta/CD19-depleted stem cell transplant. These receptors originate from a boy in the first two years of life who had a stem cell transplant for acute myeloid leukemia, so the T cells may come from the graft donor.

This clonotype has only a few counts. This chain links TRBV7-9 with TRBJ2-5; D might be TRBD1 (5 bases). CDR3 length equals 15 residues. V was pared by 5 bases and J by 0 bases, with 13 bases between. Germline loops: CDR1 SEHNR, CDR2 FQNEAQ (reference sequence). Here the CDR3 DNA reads TGTGCCAGCAGCCAAAGGGGCATGTACCAAGAGACCCAGTACTTC. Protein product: CASSQRGMYQETQYF. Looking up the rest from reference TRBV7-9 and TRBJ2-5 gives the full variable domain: DTGVSQNPRHKITKRGQNVTFRCDPISEHNRLYWYRQTLGQGPEFLTYFQNEAQLEKSRLLSDRFSAERPKGSFSTLEIQRTEQGDSAMYLCASSQRGMYQETQYFGPGTRLLVL.

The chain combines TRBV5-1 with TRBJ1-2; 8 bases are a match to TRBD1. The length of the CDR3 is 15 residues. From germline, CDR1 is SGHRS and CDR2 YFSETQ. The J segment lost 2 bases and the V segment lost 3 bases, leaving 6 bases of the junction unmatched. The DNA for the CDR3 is TGCGCCAGCAGCTCCGCAGGGGGCGCGAACTATGGCTACACCTTC. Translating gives CASSSAGGANYGYTF.

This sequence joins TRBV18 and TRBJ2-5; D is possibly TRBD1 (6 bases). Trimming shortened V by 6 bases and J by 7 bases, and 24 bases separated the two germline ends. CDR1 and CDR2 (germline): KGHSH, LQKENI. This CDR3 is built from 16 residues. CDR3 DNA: TGTGCCAGCTCCCACGCCGGAGCAGGGGTCCAGAGGACCCAGTACTTC. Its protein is CASSHAGAGVQRTQYF.

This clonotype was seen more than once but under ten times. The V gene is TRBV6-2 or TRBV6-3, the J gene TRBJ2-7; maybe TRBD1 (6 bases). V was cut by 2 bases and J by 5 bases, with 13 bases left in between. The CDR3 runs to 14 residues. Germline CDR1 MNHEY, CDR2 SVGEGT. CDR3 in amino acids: CASSYDLGANEQYF. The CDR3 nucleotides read TGTGCCAGCAGTTACGATCTGGGGGCGAACGAGCAGTACTTC.

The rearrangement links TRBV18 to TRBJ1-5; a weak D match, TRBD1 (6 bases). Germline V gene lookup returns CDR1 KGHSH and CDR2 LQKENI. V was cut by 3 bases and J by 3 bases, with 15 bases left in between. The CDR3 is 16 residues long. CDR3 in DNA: TGTGCCAGCTCACCGCAGGGGACAAGGGACAATCAGCCCCAGCATTTT. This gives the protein CASSPQGTRDNQPQHF.

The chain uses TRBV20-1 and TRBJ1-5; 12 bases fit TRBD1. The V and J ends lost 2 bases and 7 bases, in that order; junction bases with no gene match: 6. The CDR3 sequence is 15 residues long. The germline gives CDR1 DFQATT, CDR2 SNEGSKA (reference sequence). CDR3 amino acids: CSARTPGTGGQPQHF. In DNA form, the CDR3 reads TGCAGTGCTAGAACCCCCGGGACAGGGGGCCAGCCCCAGCATTTT.

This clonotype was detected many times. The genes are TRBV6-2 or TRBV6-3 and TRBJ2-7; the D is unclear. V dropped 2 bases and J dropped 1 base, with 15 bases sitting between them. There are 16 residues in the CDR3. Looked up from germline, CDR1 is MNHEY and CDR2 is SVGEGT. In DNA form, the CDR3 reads TGTGCCAGCAGTTACCCCCCAAGGGAAGGATCCTACGAGCAGTACTTC. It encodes CASSYPPREGSYEQYF.

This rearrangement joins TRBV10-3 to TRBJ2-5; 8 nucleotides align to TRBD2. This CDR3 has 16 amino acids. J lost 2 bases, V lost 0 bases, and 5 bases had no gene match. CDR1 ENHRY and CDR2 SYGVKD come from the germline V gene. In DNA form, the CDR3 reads TGTGCCATCAGTGAGTCTAACACTAGCGGACAAGAGACCCAGTACTTC. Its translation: CAISESNTSGQETQYF.